These T cell receptor beta chains were read from a single sample in a study of breast tumors, draining lymph nodes, adjacent tissues. TCRdb re-called the multiplex PCR reads through MiXCR, storing one row per CDR3 protein. The repertoire holds fewer than 150,000 distinct CDR3 sequences, with around 21% as singletons. The sequencing sample was made of axillary lymph node tissue. The receptors were gathered from a female donor with breast cancer. Some clones in this sample may be carry-over from other donors' samples. Each CDR3 is given with its conserved first and last residue. The order of the fields is CDR3 DNA, CDR3 protein, D gene, J gene, V gene, CDR3 length, clone size. A D gene is named only where the DNA matches it firmly. Where a row states a size, it is once, few, many or the class of an expanded clone; other rows omit it.

CDR3nt: TGTGCCAGCAGCCAGGGCTTTGGAAACACCATATATTTT; CDR3aa: CASSQGFGNTIYF; d_gene: -; j_gene: TRBJ1-3; v_gene: TRBV3-1; len: 13; abundance: -
CDR3nt: TGTGCCAGCAGTTTTATACTGGAACCCACCTCCTACAATGAGCAGTTCTTC; CDR3aa: CASSFILEPTSYNEQFF; d_gene: -; j_gene: TRBJ2-1; v_gene: TRBV12-3/TRBV12-4; len: 17; abundance: many
CDR3nt: TGTGCCAGCAATTTACAAGGGGGACTAGGAAACTACGAGCAGTACTTC; CDR3aa: CASNLQGGLGNYEQYF; d_gene: TRBD2; j_gene: TRBJ2-7; v_gene: TRBV6-5; len: 16; abundance: few
CDR3nt: TGTGCCAGCAGTCCTCAGACTAGCGGGAGGGGGCAGTTCTTC; CDR3aa: CASSPQTSGRGQFF; d_gene: TRBD2; j_gene: TRBJ2-1; v_gene: TRBV12-3/TRBV12-4; len: 14; abundance: many
CDR3nt: TGTGCCAGCAGCTTAGCAGGAGGAGGATTTGGCTCACCCCTCCACTTT; CDR3aa: CASSLAGGGFGSPLHF; d_gene: -; j_gene: TRBJ1-6; v_gene: TRBV5-8; len: 16; abundance: many
CDR3nt: TGTGCCAGCAGCCTCGGGCGGGAGTTCGACGAGCAGTACTTC; CDR3aa: CASSLGREFDEQYF; d_gene: TRBD2; j_gene: TRBJ2-7; v_gene: TRBV11-3; len: 14; abundance: many
CDR3nt: TGTGCCAGTAGCAGGGACAGGGTGGGCACAGATACGCAGTATTTT; CDR3aa: CASSRDRVGTDTQYF; d_gene: TRBD1; j_gene: TRBJ2-3; v_gene: TRBV19; len: 15; abundance: many
CDR3nt: TGTGCCAGCAGTTACTCGAGGGGGGGAGTGGGTGGGGGCACCGGGGAGCTGTTTTTT; CDR3aa: CASSYSRGGVGGGTGELFF; d_gene: -; j_gene: TRBJ2-2; v_gene: TRBV6-5; len: 19; abundance: few
CDR3nt: TGCAGTGCTAGAGGACTAGCGGGAGGGCCGGGAGAGACCCAGTACTTC; CDR3aa: CSARGLAGGPGETQYF; d_gene: TRBD2; j_gene: TRBJ2-5; v_gene: TRBV20-1; len: 16; abundance: many
CDR3nt: TGTGCCAGCAGCCACAACGGACTTAGCTCCTACGAGCAGTACTTC; CDR3aa: CASSHNGLSSYEQYF; d_gene: -; j_gene: TRBJ2-7; v_gene: TRBV6-6; len: 15; abundance: many